This passage covers 22 T cell receptor beta chains from one sample sequenced in a study of vaccination and CD4 T cells after COVID-19 (dated by TCRdb to 2021 to 2024). Their antigens are not known. Preparation of the library involved PCR. For sequencing, an Illumina iSeq 100 was employed. DNA from cultured CD4+ T cells was subjected to TCR sequencing with the Oncomine TCR Beta short-read assay at the Johns Hopkins FTIC core. TCRdb reprocessed the public reads (quality trimming at Q25 with fastp, clone calling with MiXCR) and kept in-frame beta chains. Identical CDR3 proteins give one entry, which carries the most common genes and DNA. The sample table holds 20,000 to 25,000 distinct CDR3 sequences, of which around two fifths were seen once. The biggest ten clones account for roughly 5.2% of the sample. This specimen's treatment or condition label, per the study, means: approximately 11-day PBMC culture with coronavirus spike peptide pools or control peptides (ViraFEST assay).

This material consisted of CD4+ T cells from blood, cultured in vitro, taken before SARS-CoV-2 vaccination. The receptors shown here come from a human donor who had recovered from COVID-19.

This clonotype was seen only a few times. V usage is TRBV2 and J usage is TRBJ1-5, with 11 bases identical to TRBD1. Germline V gene lookup returns CDR1 SNHLY and CDR2 FYNNEI. V lost 6 bases to trimming and J lost 4 bases; unmatched junction nucleotides: 8. This CDR3 spans 16 amino acids. For the CDR3, the DNA is TGTGCCAGCAGACAGGACAGGGGGCGAGTTAATCAGCCCCAGCATTTT. Its protein is CASRQDRGRVNQPQHF.

The chain has TRBV29-1 and TRBJ2-5; 9 bases are a match to TRBD2. CDR3 length equals 14 residues. Per the germline V gene, CDR1 is SQVTM and CDR2 is ANQGSEA. J lost 4 bases, V lost 3 bases, and 6 bases had no gene match. The CDR3 DNA is TGCAGCGTTGAGACCAGCGGGGGGAGAGAGACCCAGTACTTC. It codes for CSVETSGGRETQYF.

The chain uses TRBV20-1 and TRBJ2-3; TRBD2 might be the D (5 bases). Trimming took off 6 bases at V and 0 bases at J, with 13 bases between the two ends. The CDR3 contains 14 residues. Looked up from germline, CDR1 is DFQATT and CDR2 is SNEGSKA (reference sequence). CDR3 DNA sequence: TGCAGTGCCCGTCTACGGACTAGCACAGATACGCAGTATTTT. It codes for CSARLRTSTDTQYF.

CDR3 in DNA: TGCAGCGTCCTGGGGGACAGGAGGAACACTGAAGCTTTCTTT. Protein sequence: CSVLGDRRNTEAFF. The rearrangement uses TRBV29-1 and TRBJ1-1; 8 bases agree with TRBD1. Germline V gives CDR1 SQVTM, CDR2 ANQGSEA. This CDR3 comprises 14 residues. The ends lost 6 bases at V and 1 base at J; junction bases unmatched: 7.

This clonotype was picked up a small number of times. The chain recombines TRBV20-1 with TRBJ1-2; possible D gene TRBD1, 5 bases. Germline V gene lookup returns CDR1 DFQATT and CDR2 SNEGSKA (reference sequence). V was pared by 6 bases and J by 2 bases, with 19 bases between. This CDR3 region has 15 residues. CDR3 amino acids: CSATPRTPGNYGYTF. Here the CDR3 DNA reads TGCAGTGCAACGCCTCGGACACCTGGAAACTATGGCTACACCTTC.

This sequence joins TRBV6-5 and TRBJ2-7, with a possible D match to TRBD1 (7 bases). The V end lost 4 bases, the J end lost 3 bases, and 19 bases lay between the germline ends. The CDR3 has 16 amino acids. Germline V gene lookup returns CDR1 MNHEY and CDR2 SVGAGI. CDR3: CASSSLGGQKYYEQYF. The CDR3 coding sequence is TGTGCCAGCAGTTCCCTGGGGGGACAGAAATACTACGAGCAGTACTTC.

In this sample, this clonotype turned up a few times. The gene calls are TRBV20-1 and TRBJ2-2, with D perhaps TRBD1 or TRBD2 (5 bases each). V lost 1 base and J lost 7, with 16 bases in between. The CDR3 is 15 amino acids. In germline, CDR1 is DFQATT, CDR2 SNEGSKA (reference sequence). CDR3 residues: CSARAPGPQGGELFF. In nucleotides, the CDR3 is TGCAGTGCTAGAGCCCCGGGACCCCAAGGCGGGGAGCTGTTTTTT.

V is TRBV27 and J is TRBJ1-1; TRBD1 might be the D (6 bases). Per germline, CDR1 MNHEY and CDR2 SMNVEV (reference sequence). V was shortened by 3 bases and J by 6 bases, with 14 bases between the two germline ends. The CDR3 consists of 14 residues. CDR3 residues: CASSLIQGGAEAFF. The CDR3 DNA reads TGTGCCAGCAGTTTGATACAGGGAGGGGCTGAAGCTTTCTTT.

The chain's CDR3 is CASSAFQETQYF. Written as DNA, the CDR3 is TGTGCCAGCAGCGCGTTCCAAGAGACCCAGTACTTC. V and J are TRBV11-2 and TRBJ2-5, with no clear D. Trimming pared 5 bases from V and 1 base from J, leaving 5 bases between. The CDR3 is 12 residues long. Germline CDR1 is SGHAT and CDR2 is FQNNGV.

This clonotype was counted a few times. The CDR3 DNA reads as TGTGCCAGCAGTTACGCGGGGAACGAGCAGTACTTC. It translates to CASSYAGNEQYF. The rearrangement uses TRBV6-2 or TRBV6-3 and TRBJ2-7; weak D call: TRBD2 (6 bases). CDR3 length equals 12 residues. Germline V gene data show CDR1 as MNHEY and CDR2 as SVGEGT. The V end was cut by 2 bases, the J end by 5 bases, with 7 bases between.

This clonotype appeared once. The gene calls are TRBV28 and TRBJ1-4, with D maybe TRBD1 (6 bases). The V end was cut by 7 bases, the J end by 8 bases, with 14 bases between. The CDR3 consists of 13 residues. From germline, CDR1 is MDHEN and CDR2 SYDVKM. CDR3 sequence: CASTRGFGEKLFF. The CDR3 bases are TGTGCCAGCACCAGGGGTTTCGGAGAAAAACTGTTTTTT.

This clonotype was seen more than once but under ten times. The chain links TRBV2 to TRBJ2-7; TRBD2 matches 9 bases. Per the germline V gene, CDR1 is SNHLY and CDR2 is FYNNEI. This CDR3 spans 15 amino acids. V shed 6 bases, J shed 0 bases, and the junction held 6 bases outside the gene matches. The DNA for the CDR3 is TGTGCCAGCAGAGGCGGGAGGGCTTTCTCCTACGAGCAGTACTTC. Translating it yields CASRGGRAFSYEQYF.

The genes are TRBV28 and TRBJ1-6, with D perhaps TRBD1 (5 bases). V was cut by 3 bases and J by 8 bases, with 14 bases left in between. The CDR3 is 15 amino acids. In germline, CDR1 is MDHEN, CDR2 SYDVKM. The CDR3 DNA reads TGTGCCAGCAGTTTCCGGGGCGGTGGGGATTCACCCCTCCACTTT. Its protein is CASSFRGGGDSPLHF.

The chain recombines TRBV21-1 with TRBJ1-1; the DNA was not used to check the table's D call, TRBD1. TRBV21-1 counts as a pseudogene. The CDR3 loop spans 15 amino acids. Written as DNA, the CDR3 is TGTGCCAGCAGCTCCCGAGACGTTATGAACACTGGAGCTTTCTTT. Translated: CASSSRDVMNTGAFF.

There are a few counts of this clonotype. This chain links TRBV7-9 with TRBJ2-5; 8 bases are a match to TRBD2. The CDR3 totals 16 residues. CDR1 and CDR2 from the germline V gene are SEHNR and FQNEAQ (reference sequence). V was pared by 0 bases and J by 2 bases, with 5 bases of the junction left unmatched. CDR3 nucleotides: TGTGCCAGCAGCTTAGCCCCAGCTAGCGGGCAAGAGACCCAGTACTTC. Protein sequence: CASSLAPASGQETQYF.

This clonotype was found a few times. V usage is TRBV20-1 and J usage is TRBJ2-2; 8 bases map to TRBD1. The trim removed 4 bases at V and 5 bases at J, leaving 3 bases unmatched. The germline CDR1 and CDR2 sequences are DFQATT and SNEGSKA (reference sequence). This CDR3 has 13 residues. CDR3 amino acids: CSANRQGTGELFF. The CDR3 DNA follows: TGCAGTGCTAATCGACAGGGGACCGGGGAGCTGTTTTTT.

This clonotype was found a few times. This chain uses TRBV7-9 with TRBJ1-5; no firm D call. V was cut by 1 base and J by 5 bases, with 6 bases left in between. CDR3 length: 13 residues. Germline loops: CDR1 SEHNR, CDR2 FQNEAQ (reference sequence). The CDR3 bases are TGTGCCAGCAGCTTAGTGGGCCATCAGCCCCAGCATTTT. Amino acids: CASSLVGHQPQHF.

The chain combines TRBV11-2 with TRBJ1-1; the match to TRBD1 covers 7 bases. The CDR3 has 15 residues. The V segment lost 0 bases and the J segment 1 base; nucleotides outside the gene matches: 2. Per the germline V gene, CDR1 is SGHAT and CDR2 is FQNNGV. The CDR3 bases are TGTGCCAGCAGCTTAGAGGGGACAGCGAACACTGAAGCTTTCTTT. It is translated as CASSLEGTANTEAFF.

This chain uses TRBV6-1 with TRBJ2-3, with a weak D call TRBD1 (6 bases). CDR3 size: 15 residues. V lost 8 bases, J lost 1 base, and 16 bases lay in between. The germline gives CDR1 MNHNS, CDR2 SASEGT. This CDR3 is CASFPRGVGTDTQYF. CDR3 sequence (DNA): TGTGCCAGCTTTCCCAGGGGAGTGGGCACAGATACGCAGTATTTT.

This rearrangement joins TRBV29-1 to TRBJ2-7, with D maybe TRBD1 (7 bases). CDR1 is SQVTM and CDR2 is ANQGSEA in the germline V gene. The CDR3 totals 13 residues. V shed 2 bases and J shed 6 bases, with 14 bases lying between them. CDR3: CSVESPGGIEQYF. CDR3 bases: TGCAGCGTTGAATCCCCAGGGGGGATCGAGCAGTACTTC.

The V call is TRBV6-5, the J call TRBJ1-1; 7 bases align to TRBD1. This CDR3 has 18 amino acids. V lost 0 bases, J lost 1 base, and 11 bases stayed unmatched. Germline lookup yields CDR1 MNHEY and CDR2 SVGAGI. CDR3 in amino acids: CASSYSMEDRAANTEAFF. The CDR3 bases are TGTGCCAGCAGTTACTCCATGGAAGACAGGGCTGCGAACACTGAAGCTTTCTTT.

This clonotype showed up just a few times. The rearrangement uses TRBV19 and TRBJ2-7; 7 nucleotides match TRBD2. The V segment lost 7 bases and the J segment 1 base; nucleotides outside the gene matches: 7. The germline V gene has CDR1 LNHDA and CDR2 SQIVND (reference sequence). The CDR3 runs 14 residues. For the CDR3, the DNA is TGTGCCAGTAAGGAGCAGCGGGGTTCCTACGAGCAGTACTTC. Protein: CASKEQRGSYEQYF.